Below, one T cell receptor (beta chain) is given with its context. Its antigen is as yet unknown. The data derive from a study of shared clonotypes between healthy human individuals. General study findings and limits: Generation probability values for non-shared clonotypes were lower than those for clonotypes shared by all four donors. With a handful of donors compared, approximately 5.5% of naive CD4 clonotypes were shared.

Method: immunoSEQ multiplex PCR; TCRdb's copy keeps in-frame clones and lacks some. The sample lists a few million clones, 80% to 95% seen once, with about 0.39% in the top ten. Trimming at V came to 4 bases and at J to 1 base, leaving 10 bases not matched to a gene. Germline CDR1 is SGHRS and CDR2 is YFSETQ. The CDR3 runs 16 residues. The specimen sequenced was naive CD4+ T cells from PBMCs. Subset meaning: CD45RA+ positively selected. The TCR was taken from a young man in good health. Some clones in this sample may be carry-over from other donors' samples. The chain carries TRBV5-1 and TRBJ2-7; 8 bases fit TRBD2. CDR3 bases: TGCGCCAGCAGCCCTGGGGTGACTAGCGCGTCCTACGAGCAGTACTTC. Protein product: CASSPGVTSASYEQYF.